The clone carrying this T cell receptor beta chain was seen repeatedly, ten times or more. Its specificity is unknown. This specimen comes from a study of prognosis after radiotherapy for stage I lung cancer. In germline, CDR1 is MNHEY, CDR2 SMNVEV (reference sequence). J lost 7 bases, V lost 6 bases, and 6 bases had no gene match. The CDR3 is made up of 13 amino acids. Starting from genomic DNA, TCR beta CDR3 was amplified through two-round multiplex PCR. Every TRBV and TRBJ gene had its own specific primer in first-round PCR. TCRdb reanalysed the multiplex PCR reads using MiXCR and keeps one entry per CDR3 protein. The sample shows 11,000 to 15,000 distinct CDR3 sequences, around 40% of them seen only once. Study results and limitations: Reportedly, metastasis status was linked to differences in TRBV and TRBJ usage frequencies.

Sequencing used PBMCs, obtained before or after stereotactic body radiation therapy (not recorded which). This sequence originates from a donor at least 50 years old with non-small cell lung cancer. The chain is built from TRBV27 and TRBJ1-5, with 7 bases lining up with TRBD1. The DNA of the CDR3 is TGTGCCAGCAGGCGGCAGGGGGGCCAGCCCCAGCATTTT. Translating gives CASRRQGGQPQHF.